The present T cell receptor beta chain was sequenced within a study of graft-versus-host responses after intestinal transplantation. Findings of the study overall: Across patients carrying graft-donor T cell macrochimerism, allografts held high graft-versus-host to host-versus-graft clonal ratios. Researchers found GvH clones in recipient marrow, and some showed up first in ileum or blood.

The authors combined some 200,000 CFSE-labeled responder cells with some 200,000 irradiated, violet-dye-labeled stimulator cells in plates. In its sample, this clone was seen a few times. Method: immunoSEQ multiplex PCR; TCRdb's copy keeps in-frame clones and lacks some. The table has 10,000 or so clones, roughly 34% seen once. Germline CDR1 is SGDLS and CDR2 is YYNGEE. V shed 3 bases and J 0 bases; nucleotides not matched to a gene: 7. There are 16 residues in the CDR3. This TCR was sampled from a human patient who received an intestinal transplant. Sample: alloreactive CD8+ T cells from a mixed lymphocyte reaction culture, taken before intestinal transplant. Subset denoted: CFSE-low proliferating T cells sorted from roughly 6-day pre-transplant mixed lymphocyte reaction (GvH or HvG direction). The chain has TRBV9 and TRBJ2-3; 7 bases agree with TRBD2. This CDR3 reads CASSGVAGPSTDTQYF. The CDR3 region has the DNA TGTGCCAGCAGCGGGGTAGCGGGTCCTAGCACAGATACGCAGTATTTT.